Detailed here is one T cell receptor (beta chain). This record comes from a study of CD8 T cells in Susac syndrome. The CDR3 is 15 residues long. V shed 1 base and J shed 1 base, with 8 bases lying between them. The V gene's germline CDR1 is LGHDT and CDR2 YNNKEL (reference sequence). Reverse transcription of roughly 0.5 to 1 ug RNA was performed with random hexamers. Multiplex PCR with immunoSEQ amplified the TCR beta CDR3 across 54 Vbeta and 13 Jbeta. MiXCR was run by TCRdb on the immunoSEQ multiplex PCR reads, yielding one entry per CDR3 protein. The sample comprises about 150,000 distinct CDR3 sequences, approximately 94% of which are singletons, and 0.09% to 0.095% rests with the top ten.

V and J are TRBV3-1 and TRBJ1-5, with D unresolved. The TCR was taken from a human donor with multiple sclerosis. The sequenced sample was CD4+ T cells from PBMCs. In DNA, the CDR3 is TGTGCCAGCAGCCAAGTGCACGGGAGCAATCAGCCCCAGCATTTT. Translation: CASSQVHGSNQPQHF. The full variable domain, completed using reference TRBV3-1 and TRBJ1-5, is DTAVSQTPKYLVTQMGNDKSIKCEQNLGHDTMYWYKQDSKKFLKIMFSYNNKELIINETVPNRFSPKSPDKAHLNLHINSLELGDSAVYFCASSQVHGSNQPQHFGDGTRLSIL.